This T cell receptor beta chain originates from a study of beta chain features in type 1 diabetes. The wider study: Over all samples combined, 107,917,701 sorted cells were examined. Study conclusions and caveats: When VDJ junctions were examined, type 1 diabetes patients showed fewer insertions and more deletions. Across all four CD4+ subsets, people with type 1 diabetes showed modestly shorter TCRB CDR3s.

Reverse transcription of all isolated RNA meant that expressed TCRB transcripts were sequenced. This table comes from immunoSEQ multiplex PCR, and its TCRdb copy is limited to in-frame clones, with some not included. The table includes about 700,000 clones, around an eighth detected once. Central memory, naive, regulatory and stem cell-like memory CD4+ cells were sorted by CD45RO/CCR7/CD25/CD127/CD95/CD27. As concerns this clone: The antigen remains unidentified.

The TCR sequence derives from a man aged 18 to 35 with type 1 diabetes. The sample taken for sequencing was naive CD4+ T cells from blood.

CDR3: CAISENRDQPQHF. The DNA for the CDR3 is TGTGCCATCAGCGAAAACAGGGATCAGCCCCAGCATTTT. This rearrangement joins TRBV10-3 to TRBJ1-5; D is perhaps TRBD1 (6 bases). The CDR3 contains 13 residues. With 6 bases removed from V and 5 bases from J, the gap between germline ends came to 11 bases. In germline, CDR1 is ENHRY, CDR2 SYGVKD.